Listed below are T cell receptor beta chains from one sample, sequenced in a study of blood T cell repertoires in COVID-19. Repertoires were generated with immunoSEQ multiplex PCR, while TCRdb's copy carries only in-frame clones and drops some. The table shows around 340,000 clones, with about 90% occurring only once. Sequences were obtained from PBMCs or T cells enriched from blood (not recorded which). These receptor sequences come from a woman aged 25 to 45 who had been exposed to COVID-19. Both conserved end residues are part of each CDR3. D genes are given only for firm matches.

v_gene,d_gene,CDR3aa
TRBV5-1,TRBD2,CASSPFRTSGTSTDTQYF
TRBV2,.,CASSGRLAEPQYNEKLFF
TRBV11-2,TRBD1,CASSFTDRVLPETQYF
TRBV30,.,CAWSAKETTNEKLFF
TRBV5-1,.,CASSPRRQSSYNEQFF
TRBV5-1,.,CASGLGAAELFF
TRBV5-1,TRBD1,CASSLGGTGANTEAFF
TRBV19,.,CASSIGGPGEEKLFF
TRBV14,TRBD1,CASSRDRFYGYTF
TRBV7-9,.,CASSLVGLARLNEQFF
TRBV29-1,TRBD1,CSVEQDRASYEQYF
TRBV28,.,CASSAMRGRGTGELFF
TRBV19,TRBD1,CASQQGSQPQHF
TRBV19,TRBD1,CASSIQGAGSYEQYF
TRBV19,.,CASSMRRGGEQFF
TRBV4-2,.,CASSHYQGLGSYNEQFF
TRBV10-1,.,CASSDVLVGNEQFF
TRBV25-1,TRBD2,CASRRTSGIQETQYF
TRBV11-2,.,CASSLDRGTEAFF
TRBV3-1/TRBV3-2,TRBD2,CASSQENLAGLTDTQYF
TRBV27,TRBD1,CASSLGQGARRTEAFF
TRBV28,.,CASSQGQGTSPLHF
TRBV19,.,CASTLLGNQPQHF
TRBV2,TRBD1,CASLQGAAYEQYF
TRBV6-5,TRBD1,CARSRQGTWDTQYF
TRBV4-2,.,CASSQEQGFRLFEQYF
TRBV24-1,.,CATSDLGRDQPQHF
TRBV19,.,CASSIGATNYGYTF
TRBV3-1/TRBV3-2,.,CASSVMNTEAFF
TRBV7-6,.,CASSFSDREGYEQYF
TRBV10-3,.,CAISESKQEAFF
TRBV3-1/TRBV3-2,TRBD1,CASSQGTGATNYGYTF
TRBV28,.,CASREAATYNEQFF
TRBV7-6,TRBD1,CASSPGTGGRWTEAFF
TRBV28,TRBD2,CASSFKASGISSYEQYF
TRBV15,.,CATSSSAGSSGNTIYF
TRBV5-5,TRBD1,CASSSTGGAFYNEQFF
TRBV4-1,.,CASSLITGVTNTGELFF
TRBV24-1,.,CATSDAHVYEQYF
TRBV23-1,TRBD1,CASSQSPSTGGIMKYGYTF
TRBV28,.,CASSLLGRQAARYQPQHF
TRBV9,.,CASSALDGNYEQYF
TRBV5-5,.,CASSALGTKAGTNEKLFF
TRBV7-8,TRBD2,CASSSMLAGGEYEQYF
TRBV3-1/TRBV3-2,.,CASSQLGQEGYTF
TRBV28,.,CASSSSSATTDTQYF
TRBV4-1,.,CASSQDTGRDTQYF
TRBV7-9,.,CASSLEYRRYDGYTF
TRBV20-1,TRBD2,CSASPASGSAYEQYF
TRBV6-5,.,CASAGIYEQYF
TRBV19,.,CASRPNTGRWYGYTF
TRBV27,.,CASSFSSGNTIYF
TRBV24-1,.,CATSDPRLPYEQYF
TRBV6-5,TRBD1,CASTARDRATEAFF